This T cell receptor (beta chain) emerged from a study of beta chain features in type 1 diabetes. Study-level findings and limits: In all four CD4+ subsets, TCRB CDR3 length was significantly, moderately reduced in type 1 diabetes. When VDJ junctions were examined, type 1 diabetes patients showed fewer insertions and more deletions.

The CDR3 spans 12 residues. The germline V gene encodes CDR1 MGHDK and CDR2 SYGVNS. V was pared by 5 bases and J by 6 bases, with 1 base of the junction left unmatched. This clone was detected a few times. Its specificity is not known. The authors obtained over 95% purity in all sorted populations. Expressed TCRB transcripts were sequenced, since all the RNA that had been isolated was reverse transcribed. The study sequenced naive, central memory and regulatory T cell samples to an average of around 3.5 million reads. TCRdb's table, derived via immunoSEQ multiplex PCR, lists solely in-frame clones and lacks some. The table has 250,000 or so clones, around 21% seen once.

Sequencing was performed on naive CD4+ T cells from blood. The TCR comes from a middle-aged woman with type 1 diabetes. The rearrangement uses TRBV25-1 and TRBJ1-2; 9 nucleotides align to TRBD1. The CDR3 region has the DNA TGTGCCAGCAGTCGGGACAGGGATGGCTACACCTTC. Encoded protein: CASSRDRDGYTF.